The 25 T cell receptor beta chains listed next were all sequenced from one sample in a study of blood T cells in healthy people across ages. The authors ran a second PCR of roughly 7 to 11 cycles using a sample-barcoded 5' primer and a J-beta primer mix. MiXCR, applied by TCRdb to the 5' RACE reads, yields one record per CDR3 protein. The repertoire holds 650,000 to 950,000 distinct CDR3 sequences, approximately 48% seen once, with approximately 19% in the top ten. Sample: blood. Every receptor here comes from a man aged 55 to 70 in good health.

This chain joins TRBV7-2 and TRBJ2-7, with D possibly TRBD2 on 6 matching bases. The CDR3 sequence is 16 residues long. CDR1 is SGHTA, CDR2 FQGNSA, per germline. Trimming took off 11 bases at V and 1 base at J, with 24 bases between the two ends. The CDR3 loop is CAGTQHRASGSYEQYF. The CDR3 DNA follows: TGTGCCGGCACCCAGCACAGAGCCAGCGGGTCCTACGAGCAGTACTTC.

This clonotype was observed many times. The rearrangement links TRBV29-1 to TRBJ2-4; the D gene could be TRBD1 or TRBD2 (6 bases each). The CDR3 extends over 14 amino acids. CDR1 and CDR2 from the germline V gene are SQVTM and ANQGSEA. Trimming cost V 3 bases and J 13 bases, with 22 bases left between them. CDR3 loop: CSVDPGAGDNEQYF. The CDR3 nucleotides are TGCAGCGTTGATCCGGGGGCAGGGGATAATGAGCAGTACTTC. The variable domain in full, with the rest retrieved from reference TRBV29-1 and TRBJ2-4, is SAVISQKPSRDICQRGTSLTIQCQVDSQVTMMFWYRQQPGQSLTLIATANQGSEATYESGFVIDKFPISRPNLTFSTLTVSNMSPEDSSIYLCSVDPGAGDNEQYFGAGTRLSVL.

The CDR3 loop reads CASSPSGGVDEQYF. As DNA, the CDR3 is TGTGCCAGCAGCCCCTCTGGGGGGGTGGATGAGCAGTACTTC. This sequence joins TRBV11-3 and TRBJ2-5; TRBD2 matches 7 bases. CDR1 is SGHNT, CDR2 YENEEA, per germline. This CDR3 is 14 amino acids long. Losses at the gene ends were 5 bases for V and 11 bases for J; bases not matched to a gene: 14.

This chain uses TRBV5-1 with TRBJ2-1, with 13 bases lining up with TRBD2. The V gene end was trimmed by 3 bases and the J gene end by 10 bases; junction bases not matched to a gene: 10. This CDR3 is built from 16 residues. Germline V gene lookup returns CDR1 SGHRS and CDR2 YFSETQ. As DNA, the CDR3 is TGCGCCAGCAGCTGGACTAGCGGGGGCTTCTCCTACGAGCAGTTCTTC. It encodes CASSWTSGGFSYEQFF.

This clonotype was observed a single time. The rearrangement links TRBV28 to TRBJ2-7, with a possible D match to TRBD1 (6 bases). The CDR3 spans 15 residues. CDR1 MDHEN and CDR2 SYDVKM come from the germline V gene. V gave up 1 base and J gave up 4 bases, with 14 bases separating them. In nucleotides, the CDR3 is TGTGCCAGCAGTTTATTTCCCGGGACACAGTACGAGCAGTACTTC. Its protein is CASSLFPGTQYEQYF.

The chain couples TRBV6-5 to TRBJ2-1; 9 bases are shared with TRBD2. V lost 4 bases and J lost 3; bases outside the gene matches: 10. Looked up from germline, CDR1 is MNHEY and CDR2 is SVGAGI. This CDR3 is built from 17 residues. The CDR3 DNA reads TGTGCCAGCAGTTCCCCTACAAGCGGGAGGTACTACAATGAGCAGTTCTTC. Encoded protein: CASSSPTSGRYYNEQFF.

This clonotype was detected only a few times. CDR3 coding DNA: TGTGCCAGCAGCTTAAACCAACTAGCGGCGCCTCCGGTGTATACGCAGTATTTT. It yields the protein CASSLNQLAAPPVYTQYF. The chain combines TRBV7-2 with TRBJ2-3; the match to TRBD2 covers 8 bases. V lost 2 bases to trimming and J lost 7 bases; unmatched junction nucleotides: 17. Germline V gene data show CDR1 as SGHTA and CDR2 as FQGNSA. The CDR3 is made up of 18 amino acids. Full variable domain (outside the CDR3, taken from reference TRBV7-2 and TRBJ2-3): GAGVSQSPSNKVTEKGKDVELRCDPISGHTALYWYRQSLGQGLEFLIYFQGNSAPDKSGLPSDRFSAERTGGSVSTLTIQRTQQEDSAVYLCASSLNQLAAPPVYTQYFGPGTRLTVL.

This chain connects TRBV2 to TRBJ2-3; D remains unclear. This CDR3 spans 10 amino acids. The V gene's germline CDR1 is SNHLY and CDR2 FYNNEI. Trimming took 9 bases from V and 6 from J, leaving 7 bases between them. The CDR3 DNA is TGTGCCAGTTTCCGGGATACGCAGTATTTT. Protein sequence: CASFRDTQYF.

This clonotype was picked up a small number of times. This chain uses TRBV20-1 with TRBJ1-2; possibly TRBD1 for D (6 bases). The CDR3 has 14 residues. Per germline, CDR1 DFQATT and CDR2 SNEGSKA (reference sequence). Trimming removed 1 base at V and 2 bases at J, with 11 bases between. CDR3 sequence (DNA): TGCAGTGCTAGAGGGGGACAATCCAACTATGGCTACACCTTC. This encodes CSARGGQSNYGYTF.

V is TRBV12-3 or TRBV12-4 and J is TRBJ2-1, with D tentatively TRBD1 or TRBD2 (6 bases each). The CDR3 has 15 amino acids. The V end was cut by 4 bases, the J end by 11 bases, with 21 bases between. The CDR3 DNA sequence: TGTGCCAGCAGTTCAGGAGGGGGGTATGGATCCAAGCAGTTCTTC. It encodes CASSSGGGYGSKQFF.

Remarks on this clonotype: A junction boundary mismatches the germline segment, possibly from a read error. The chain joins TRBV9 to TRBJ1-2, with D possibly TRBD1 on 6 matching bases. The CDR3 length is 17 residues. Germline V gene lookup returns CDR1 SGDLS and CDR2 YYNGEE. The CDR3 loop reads CASGVGGGNSFLYGYTF. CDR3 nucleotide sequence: TGTGCCAGCGGCGTAGGGGGTGGGAATTCCTTTCTCTATGGCTACACCTTC.

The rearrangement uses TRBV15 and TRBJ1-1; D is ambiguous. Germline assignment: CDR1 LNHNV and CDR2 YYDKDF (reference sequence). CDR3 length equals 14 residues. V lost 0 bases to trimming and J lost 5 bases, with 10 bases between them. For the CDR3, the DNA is TGTGCCACCAGCAGAGATTTACCCGGGACTGAAGCTTTCTTT. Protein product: CATSRDLPGTEAFF.

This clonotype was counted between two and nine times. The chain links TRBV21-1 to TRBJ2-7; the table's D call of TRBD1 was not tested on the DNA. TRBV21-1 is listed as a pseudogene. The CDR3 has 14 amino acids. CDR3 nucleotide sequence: TGTGCCAGGCACGCAGGGACAGTAAACTACGAGCAGTACTTC. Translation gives CARHAGTVNYEQYF.

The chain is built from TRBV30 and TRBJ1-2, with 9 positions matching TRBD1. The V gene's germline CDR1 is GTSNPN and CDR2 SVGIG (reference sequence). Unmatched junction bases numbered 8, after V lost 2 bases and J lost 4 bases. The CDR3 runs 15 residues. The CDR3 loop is CAWSLQGARSYGYTF. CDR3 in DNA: TGTGCCTGGAGTCTACAGGGGGCGCGTAGCTATGGCTACACCTTC. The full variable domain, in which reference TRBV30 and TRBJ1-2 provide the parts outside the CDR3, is SQTIHQWPATLVQPVGSPLSLECTVEGTSNPNLYWYRQAAGRGLQLLFYSVGIGQISSEVPQNLSASRPQDRQFILSSKKLLLSDSGFYLCAWSLQGARSYGYTFGSGTRLTVV.

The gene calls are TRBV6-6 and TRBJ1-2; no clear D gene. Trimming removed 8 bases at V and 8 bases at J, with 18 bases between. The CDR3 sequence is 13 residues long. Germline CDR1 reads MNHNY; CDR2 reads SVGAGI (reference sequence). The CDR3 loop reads CASQLIDRWGYTF. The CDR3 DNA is TGTGCCAGCCAATTAATCGACCGCTGGGGCTACACCTTC.

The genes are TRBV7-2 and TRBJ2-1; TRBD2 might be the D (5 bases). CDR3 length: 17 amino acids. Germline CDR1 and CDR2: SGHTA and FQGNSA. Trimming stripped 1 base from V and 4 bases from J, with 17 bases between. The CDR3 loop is CASSLVGSQRRYNEQFF. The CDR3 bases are TGTGCCAGCAGCTTAGTAGGCTCCCAGCGGAGGTACAATGAGCAGTTCTTC.

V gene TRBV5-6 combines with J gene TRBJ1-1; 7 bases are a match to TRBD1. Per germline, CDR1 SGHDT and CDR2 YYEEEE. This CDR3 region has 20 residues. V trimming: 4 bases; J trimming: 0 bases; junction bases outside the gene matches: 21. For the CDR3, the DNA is TGTGCCAGCAGCCCTCTTGCAGGGAGGGGGCCAAAAGCCATGAACACTGAAGCTTTCTTT. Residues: CASSPLAGRGPKAMNTEAFF.

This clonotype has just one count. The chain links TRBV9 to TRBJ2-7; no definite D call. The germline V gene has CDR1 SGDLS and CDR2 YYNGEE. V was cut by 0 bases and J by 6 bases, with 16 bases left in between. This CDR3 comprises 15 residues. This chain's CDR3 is CASSVDPSSWAEQYF. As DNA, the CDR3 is TGTGCCAGCAGCGTAGACCCGAGCTCATGGGCCGAGCAGTACTTC.

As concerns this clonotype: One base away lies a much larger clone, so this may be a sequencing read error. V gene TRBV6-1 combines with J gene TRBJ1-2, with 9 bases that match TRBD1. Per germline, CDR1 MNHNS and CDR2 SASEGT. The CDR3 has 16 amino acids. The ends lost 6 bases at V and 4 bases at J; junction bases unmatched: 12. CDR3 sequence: CASRTDYRGLSYGYTF. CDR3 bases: TGTGCCAGCAGGACGGATTACAGGGGGCTGAGCTATGGCTACACCTTC.

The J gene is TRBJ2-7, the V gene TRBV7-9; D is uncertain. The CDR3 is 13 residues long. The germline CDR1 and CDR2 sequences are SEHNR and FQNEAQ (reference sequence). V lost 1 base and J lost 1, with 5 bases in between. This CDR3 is CASSLDISYEQYF. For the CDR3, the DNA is TGTGCCAGCAGCTTAGACATTTCCTACGAGCAGTACTTC.

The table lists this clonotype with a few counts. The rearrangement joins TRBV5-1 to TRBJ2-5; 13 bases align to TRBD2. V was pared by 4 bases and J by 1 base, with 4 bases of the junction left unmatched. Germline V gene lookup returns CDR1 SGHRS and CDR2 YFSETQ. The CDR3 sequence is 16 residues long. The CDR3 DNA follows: TGCGCCAGCAGCCGCCGGACTAGCGGGAGCCAAGAGACCCAGTACTTC. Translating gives CASSRRTSGSQETQYF.

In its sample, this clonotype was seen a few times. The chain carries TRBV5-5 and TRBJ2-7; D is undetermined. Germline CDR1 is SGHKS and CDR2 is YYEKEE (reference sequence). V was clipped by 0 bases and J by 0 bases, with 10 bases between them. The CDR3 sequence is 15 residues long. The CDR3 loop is CASSLVLPPSYEQYF. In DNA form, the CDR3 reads TGTGCCAGCAGCTTGGTGCTTCCCCCCTCCTACGAGCAGTACTTC.

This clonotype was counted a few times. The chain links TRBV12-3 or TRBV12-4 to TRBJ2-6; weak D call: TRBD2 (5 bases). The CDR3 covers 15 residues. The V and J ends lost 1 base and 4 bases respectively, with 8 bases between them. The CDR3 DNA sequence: TGTGCCAGCAGTTTAGAGCGGACCGGGGCCAACGTCCTGACTTTC. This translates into CASSLERTGANVLTF.

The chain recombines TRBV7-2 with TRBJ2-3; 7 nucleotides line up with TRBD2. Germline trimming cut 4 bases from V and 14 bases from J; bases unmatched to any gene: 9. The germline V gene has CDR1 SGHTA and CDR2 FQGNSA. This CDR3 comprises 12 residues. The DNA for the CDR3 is TGTGCCAGCAGCTCCCGGACTAGGGAAGGGTATTTT. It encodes CASSSRTREGYF.

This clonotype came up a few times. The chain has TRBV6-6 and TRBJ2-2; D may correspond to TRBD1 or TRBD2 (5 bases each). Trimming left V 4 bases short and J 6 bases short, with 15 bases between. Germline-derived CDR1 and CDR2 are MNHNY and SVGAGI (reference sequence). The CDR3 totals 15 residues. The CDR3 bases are TGTGCCAGCAGTTCGGGACGAGCGGCGGCCGGGGAGCTGTTTTTT. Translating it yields CASSSGRAAAGELFF.